This T cell receptor (beta chain) was recovered during a study of T cell responses to AZD1222 COVID-19 vaccine (dated by TCRdb to 2020 to 2022). For the study in its entirety: AZD1222 recipients given second doses at about 4 weeks or at about 12 weeks were pooled, since spike-specific TCR depth and breadth were not found to differ between the two schedules. TCR sequencing was performed for some 250 trial participants, of whom some 200 were given two doses of AZD1222 and approximately 25 were given two doses of MenACWY control vaccine. Enrollment into the trials was organized by age into subgroups of 18-55, 56-69 and 70-plus years, and those subgroups contained about 150, 27 and 61 TCR-sequenced participants, respectively.

Of note for this clone: Its antigen is not yet known. Base qualities are missing; no much larger clone stands one base away.

The CDR3 regions of human TCRbeta chains were analyzed by immunosequencing. On the authors' methods: Repertoire TCRs were matched against a reference library of SARS-CoV-2-specific TCRs generated with the MIRA antigen-specificity platform. Breadth was defined as the fraction of unique TCRs that were SARS-CoV-2-associated. Depth was defined as the fraction of total T cells that were SARS-CoV-2-associated. Each spike-specific TCR was assigned to its reactive spike region and to a CD4 or CD8 class using the MIRA data. Log10-transformed breadth and depth values were compared by one-way ANOVA with Sidak's multiple comparisons tests. Here the immuneACCESS table is served through TCRdb, limited to in-frame sequences with V and J called. Missing clones are a known gap in these copies; in checked studies unresolved V genes cover under half, and the rest lacks a known reason. V, J and clone size are taken as reported in that table, and D and trimming were inferred from the DNA itself. The sample data list some 200,000 clones, and 85% to 95% of these were observed just once. In total, the top ten clones hold about 10% of the sample.

Between the V and J ends, shortened by 1 base and 2 bases respectively, the junction contains 10 bases. From a lookup of the germline V gene, CDR1 and CDR2 are SGHRS and YFSETQ. Including the terminal cysteine and phenylalanine, the CDR3 comprises 15 residues. Only CDR3 DNA remains: 45 bases, in frame from the first base. Taken with the paper, the label for time point translates to: baseline before first vaccination. Vaccinee samples came from UK trials COV001 and COV002, including a single-blind randomized controlled phase 2/3 trial of AZD1222 (ChAdOx1 nCoV-19) in healthy adults. For TCRbeta chain sequencing, PBMC samples from trial participants were taken at day 0 and at day 28 after the second dose. Overall results and qualifications from the work: Most participants were white British and females outnumbered males, and the authors suggested that clonal diversity may have been underestimated. Because no day 14 peak-response samples were available, the repertoires could be characterized only after the peak T cell response. The 56-69-year group was small, and its depth increase did not reach significance, likely because of low power. After two AZD1222 doses, both the breadth and the depth of spike-specific TCRs were significantly higher than at day 0 and than in MenACWY recipients. Conclusions about previously exposed vaccinees are limited because only six or seven AZD1222 recipients were SARS-CoV-2 seropositive at baseline. Reportedly, close to half of the unique spike-specific TCRs recognized epitopes lying outside the regions that are mutated in the B.1.351 and B.1.1.7 variants. CD4 TCRs associated with the vaccine covered the entire spike protein, and the dominant responses were in regions 160-218 and 743-854.

The sequence links TRBV5-1 to TRBJ2-4; there is no confident call for the D gene. Sample: peripheral blood, taken on day 0 of AZD1222 vaccination. The receptor's source is an adult in good health. The encoded CDR3 is CASSLRPSTKNIQYF. The DNA sequence is given as TGCGCCAGCAGCTTGAGGCCGTCTACCAAAAACATTCAGTACTTC. Full variable domain (CDR3 extended with the reference TRBV5-1 and TRBJ2-4 proteins): KAGVTQTPRYLIKTRGQQVTLSCSPISGHRSVSWYQQTPGQGLQFLFEYFSETQRNKGNFPGRFSGRQFSNSRSEMNVSTLELGDSALYLCASSLRPSTKNIQYFGAGTRLSVL.